Shown below are 16 T cell receptor beta chains from a single sample sequenced in a study of CD8 T cells in ankylosing spondylitis. TCRdb re-analysed the 5' RACE reads in MiXCR, keeping a single row per CDR3 protein. The sample holds some 240,000 distinct CDR3 sequences, over 8.5% seen once. What was sequenced was blood, either unsorted or a sorted T cell fraction (not recorded which). Receptor source: a male donor with ankylosing spondylitis or in good health (not recorded which).

This clonotype was observed at least ten times. The chain employs TRBV2 and TRBJ2-2, with 7 bases fitting TRBD2. CDR3 size: 14 residues. The V segment lost 7 bases and the J segment 4 bases; nucleotides outside the gene matches: 6. Germline V CDR1 and CDR2: SNHLY, FYNNEI. CDR3 region: CASMDPGGTGELFF. CDR3 nucleotides: TGTGCCAGCATGGACCCGGGGGGCACCGGGGAGCTGTTTTTT.

This clonotype was detected many times. J is TRBJ2-3 and V is TRBV20-1; D is ambiguous. V lost 6 bases, J lost 5 bases, and 9 bases lay in between. The CDR3 runs to 11 residues. Germline V gene data show CDR1 as DFQATT and CDR2 as SNEGSKA (reference sequence). The CDR3 sequence: CSATLEDTQYF. CDR3 nucleotides: TGCAGTGCAACTCTCGAAGATACGCAGTATTTT.

Comment on this clonotype: A read error may account for a junction end that differs from germline. The chain combines TRBV15 with TRBJ1-2; possibly TRBD1 for D (5 bases). Germline CDR1 and CDR2: LNHNV and YYDKDF (reference sequence). This CDR3 has 13 amino acids. CDR3 nucleotide sequence: TGTGCCACCAGCAGAGGGACACGGGAGGCTCCTTCCTTC. It encodes CATSRGTREAPSF.

The V gene is TRBV7-3, the J gene TRBJ2-3, with D perhaps assigned TRBD1 or TRBD2 (5 bases each). Trimming took off 5 bases at V and 4 bases at J, with 19 bases between the two ends. From germline, CDR1 is SGHTA and CDR2 FQGTGA. This CDR3 has 16 residues. The CDR3 DNA follows: TGTGCCAGCAGCGGTCCGGGACCTCTTAGCGCAGATACGCAGTATTTT. Translating it yields CASSGPGPLSADTQYF.

With respect to this clonotype: Since a much larger clone is just one base distant, this may be a read error. This rearrangement joins TRBV30 to TRBJ2-2; the D gene is possibly TRBD2 (5 bases). CDR3 size: 14 residues. V dropped 5 bases and J dropped 4 bases, with 14 bases sitting between them. The germline CDR1 and CDR2 sequences are GTSNPN and SVGIG (reference sequence). In nucleotides, the CDR3 is TGTGCCTGGGGCGGGCTAACTGCCACCGGGGAGCTGTTTTTT. Translating it yields CAWGGLTATGELFF.

There are a few counts of this clonotype. The chain links TRBV15 to TRBJ2-1; a weak D match, TRBD1 (6 bases). Between the trimmed V and J ends, which lost 0 bases and 7 bases, there was a span of 19 bases. Germline values: CDR1 LNHNV, CDR2 YYDKDF (reference sequence). This CDR3 has 17 amino acids. The DNA for the CDR3 is TGTGCCACCAGCAGAGATCCGGACAGAGTCTTTTCAAATGAGCAGTTCTTC. Translating gives CATSRDPDRVFSNEQFF.

This clonotype was detected ten times or more. This chain joins TRBV29-1 and TRBJ2-4; no reliable D call. Germline V gene data show CDR1 as SQVTM and CDR2 as ANQGSEA. There are 13 residues in the CDR3. Trimming left V 4 bases short and J 0 bases short, with 7 bases between. Here the CDR3 reads CSVVWVAKNIQYF. Here the CDR3 DNA reads TGCAGCGTTGTGTGGGTAGCCAAAAACATTCAGTACTTC.

This clonotype showed up many times. The CDR3 coding sequence is TGTGCCAGCAGCCTCTTTTGGGATAGCAATCAGCCCCAGCATTTT. The encoded protein is CASSLFWDSNQPQHF. The chain links TRBV12-3 or TRBV12-4 to TRBJ1-5; D remains unclear. The CDR3 has 15 amino acids. Trimming cost V 6 bases and J 0 bases, with 12 bases left between them.

Note on this clonotype: It may be a read error: a sequence one base away is much more abundant. The rearrangement uses TRBV29-1 and TRBJ2-3; 7 nucleotides match TRBD2. There are 14 residues in the CDR3. CDR1 SQVTM and CDR2 ANQGSEA come from the germline V gene. J lost 6 bases, V lost 4 bases, and 10 bases had no gene match. The CDR3 sequence is CSVVYRLALDTQYF. The CDR3 nucleotides read TGCAGCGTTGTCTATCGACTAGCTTTGGATACGCAGTATTTT.

The table lists this clonotype with many counts. The V and J genes are TRBV20-1 and TRBJ2-5; the match to TRBD1 covers 7 bases. Germline V gives CDR1 DFQATT, CDR2 SNEGSKA (reference sequence). After removal of 6 bases from V and 0 bases from J, the junction contained 13 bases not matched to a gene. The length of the CDR3 is 16 residues. CDR3 sequence reads: CSASPTLTGHQETQYF. The CDR3 DNA reads TGCAGTGCCAGCCCCACCCTGACAGGGCACCAAGAGACCCAGTACTTC.

This clonotype was recorded many times. The rearrangement joins TRBV5-1 to TRBJ2-2; possibly TRBD1 for D (6 bases). Between the trimmed V and J ends, which lost 6 bases and 0 bases, there was a span of 12 bases. CDR1 and CDR2 from the germline V gene are SGHRS and YFSETQ. This CDR3 comprises 15 residues. The CDR3 DNA sequence: TGCGCCAGCACCAACGGACAGCCGAACACCGGGGAGCTGTTTTTT. Protein: CASTNGQPNTGELFF.

This clonotype was detected a few times. J is TRBJ1-6 and V is TRBV6-2 or TRBV6-3; D not resolved. The V gene lost 6 bases and the J gene lost 16 bases, with 16 bases spanning the gap. This CDR3 contains 12 residues. Germline-derived CDR1 and CDR2 are MNHEY and SVGEGT. The CDR3 DNA is TGTGCCAGCAGCATGACCGCAGTAGCTCTCCACTTT. Translation gives CASSMTAVALHF.

This clonotype was seen only once. A much larger clonotype is one base distant, so this may be a read error. J is TRBJ2-7 and V is TRBV20-1, with D unclear. The germline V gene encodes CDR1 DFQATT and CDR2 SNEGSKA (reference sequence). The CDR3 is made up of 11 amino acids. This chain's CDR3 is CRAPSTYEQYF. In nucleotides, the CDR3 is TGCAGAGCCCCTAGTACCTACGAGCAGTACTTC.

This clonotype was seen many times. This chain links TRBV12-3 or TRBV12-4 with TRBJ2-3; possibly TRBD1 for D (5 bases). The CDR3 is made up of 14 amino acids. V was trimmed by 7 bases and J by 6 bases, leaving 17 bases between them. CDR3 coding DNA: TGTGCCAGCACCTCTCTTCCAGGGATGGATACGCAGTATTTT. Amino acids: CASTSLPGMDTQYF.

This clonotype was seen more than once but under ten times. V usage is TRBV3-1 and J usage is TRBJ2-3; the D gene is possibly TRBD2 (5 bases). The CDR3 is made up of 15 amino acids. Germline V gene data show CDR1 as LGHDT and CDR2 as YNNKEL (reference sequence). Trimming took 0 bases from V and 6 from J, leaving 13 bases between them. DNA of the CDR3: TGTGCCAGCAGCCAAGATTCGCGGGCAAGGGATACGCAGTATTTT. It yields the protein CASSQDSRARDTQYF.

As regards this clonotype: A single base separates this from a much larger clone, so it may be a read error. The gene calls are TRBV5-1 and TRBJ2-2, with D possibly being TRBD1 (8 bases). V dropped 5 bases and J dropped 4 bases, with 15 bases sitting between them. CDR1 is SGHRS, CDR2 YFSETQ, per germline. The CDR3 is made up of 15 amino acids. The CDR3 loop is CASSLQGGITGELFF. CDR3 DNA: TGCGCCAGCAGTCTACAGGGGGGGATCACCGGGGAGCTGTTTTTT.